The rows below give T cell receptor beta chains drawn from one sample of a study of T cells after yellow fever vaccination. In TCRdb, the 5' RACE reads were re-called with MiXCR into one record per CDR3 protein. Found here are around 40,000 distinct CDR3 sequences, about 6.8% of them singletons; the top ten hold 14% to 15%. Sequenced material: CD8+ T cells not binding an NS4B(214-222) dextramer, sorted from PBMCs, taken 45 days after the yellow fever booster vaccination. The source is a young man who received the YFV17D yellow fever vaccine. The CDR3 runs from the conserved cysteine through the conserved F or W. Each record gives: D gene, clone size, J gene, V gene, CDR3 DNA, CDR3 protein. D genes are given only for firm matches. A clone size is listed for some rows: how often the clone was seen (once, few, many), or a class if it is expanded.

>.|.|TRBJ2-7|TRBV5-5
TGTGCCAGCAGCGCCGTTAACTACGAGCAGTACTTC
CASSAVNYEQYF
>TRBD1|many|TRBJ1-2|TRBV27
TGTGCCAGCAGTTTTGGGCTTGGACAGGGAGGGCATGGCTACACCTTC
CASSFGLGQGGHGYTF
>.|many|TRBJ2-7|TRBV15
TGTGCCACCAGCAGAGATGCGGGTGTGCCCTACGAGCAGTACTTC
CATSRDAGVPYEQYF
>TRBD1|many|TRBJ1-2|TRBV7-9
TGTGCCAGCAGCTTAGAGAGCAGGGGGCGCCGGGGCTACACCTTC
CASSLESRGRRGYTF
>TRBD2|many|TRBJ2-3|TRBV29-1
TGCAGCGCTGAGGGGACTAGCGGGGACTCTAGCACAGATACGCAGTATTTT
CSAEGTSGDSSTDTQYF
>TRBD2|many|TRBJ2-2|TRBV20-1
TGCAGTGCTAGAGTATCGAGCGGGACTAGCGGGAGAACCGGGGAGCTGTTTTTT
CSARVSSGTSGRTGELFF
>.|many|TRBJ2-3|TRBV15
TGTGCCACCAGCAGCCAAACCTCAAGCACAGATACGCAGTATTTT
CATSSQTSSTDTQYF
>.|many|TRBJ1-5|TRBV20-1
TGCAGTGCTAGAGATCTGGGTCAGCCCCAGCATTTT
CSARDLGQPQHF
>TRBD1|many|TRBJ2-7|TRBV20-1
TGCAGTGCTAGGGACAGGGAGACCTACGAGCAGTACTTC
CSARDRETYEQYF
>.|many|TRBJ2-5|TRBV5-1
TGCGCCAGCAGCTTACGAGAGACCCAGTACTTC
CASSLRETQYF
>TRBD2|many|TRBJ2-7|TRBV29-1
TGCAGCGTTGAGTATGTGGGACTAGCGGGAGATAAGTCTAATACCTACGAGCAGTACTTC
CSVEYVGLAGDKSNTYEQYF
>.|many|TRBJ2-7|TRBV4-3
TGCGCCAGCAGCCAAGCTCGATTGGGATTCTCCTACGAGCAGTACTTC
CASSQARLGFSYEQYF
>TRBD2|few|TRBJ2-1|TRBV20-1
TGCAGTGCTAGGGTAGGGACTAGCTTTGAGCAGTTCTTC
CSARVGTSFEQFF
>.|many|TRBJ2-2|TRBV12-3/TRBV12-4
TGTGCCAGCATTACTAGTTCCGGGGAGCTGTTTTTT
CASITSSGELFF
>TRBD2|many|TRBJ2-3|TRBV7-2
TGTGCCAGCAGCCTCTTAGCGGGAGGGCCTTACACAGATACGCAGTATTTT
CASSLLAGGPYTDTQYF
>TRBD2|medium-sized|TRBJ2-7|TRBV25-1
TGTGCCAGCAGTACCCTAGGGCGGGAGGGCCCCGAGCAGTACTTC
CASSTLGREGPEQYF
>TRBD2|many|TRBJ2-7|TRBV29-1
TGCAGCGCAGAAGTCCTAGCGGGAGTAAGCGAGCAGTACTTC
CSAEVLAGVSEQYF
>.|many|TRBJ2-1|TRBV7-6
TGTGCCAGCAGCTTGAGCAATGAGCAGTTCTTC
CASSLSNEQFF
>TRBD2|many|TRBJ2-5|TRBV7-2
TGTGCCAGCAGCTTAGTAGTGTCTACCGGGGGGGAAGAGACCCAGTACTTC
CASSLVVSTGGEETQYF
>.|.|TRBJ2-7|TRBV20-1
TGCAGTGCCAGGGGAATTCAAGCCTACGAGCAGTACTTC
CSARGIQAYEQYF
>TRBD1|few|TRBJ2-7|TRBV5-1
TGCGCCAGCAGCTGGGGACAGGGGCAAAACGAGCAGTACTTC
CASSWGQGQNEQYF
>.|many|TRBJ2-7|TRBV21-1
TGTGCCAGCAGCAAAGTTGGCGGACTAGCGGGAGGGTCCTACGAGCAGTACTTC
CASSKVGGLAGGSYEQYF
>TRBD1|few|TRBJ2-1|TRBV28
TGTGCCAGCAGTCCCGGGACAGGGCTATACAATGAGCAGTTCTTC
CASSPGTGLYNEQFF
>TRBD2|many|TRBJ2-2|TRBV27
TGTGCCAGCAGTTGGCTAGCGGGTACCGGGGAGCTGTTTTTT
CASSWLAGTGELFF
>.|many|TRBJ2-3|TRBV28
TGTGCCAGCAGTTCCCGGGACCTGCCGGATACGCAGTATTTT
CASSSRDLPDTQYF
>.|many|TRBJ2-5|TRBV6-5
TGTGCCAGCAGTTACCCCGGGCAGGGAGAGACCCAGTACTTC
CASSYPGQGETQYF
>TRBD2|many|TRBJ2-5|TRBV5-1
TGCGCCAGCAGCCCGGGACTAGCGGGAGAAGAGACCCAGTACTTC
CASSPGLAGEETQYF
>.|few|TRBJ2-3|TRBV20-1
TGCAGTGCTAGATATCGCAACCTTCCTAGCACAGATACGCAGTATTTT
CSARYRNLPSTDTQYF
>.|many|TRBJ2-7|TRBV6-2/TRBV6-3
TGTGCCAGCTTCCGGGACTCGAGCTCCTACGAGCAGTACTTC
CASFRDSSSYEQYF
>.|many|TRBJ2-2|TRBV29-1
TGCAGCGTTGAAAGGCAGGACACCGGGGAGCTGTTTTTT
CSVERQDTGELFF
>TRBD2|many|TRBJ2-2|TRBV5-5
TGTGCCAGCAGCTTGGAATTCCTAGCGGGAGGCTACACCGGGGAGCTGTTTTTT
CASSLEFLAGGYTGELFF
>.|many|TRBJ2-1|TRBV5-5
TGTGCCAGCAGCCGAACAGGGGGGGATAGCGGGAACAATGAGCAGTTCTTC
CASSRTGGDSGNNEQFF
>.|many|TRBJ2-1|TRBV6-2/TRBV6-3
TGTGCCAGCAGTTGGAGGAGCTCCTACAATGAGCAGTTCTTC
CASSWRSSYNEQFF
>TRBD2|many|TRBJ2-7|TRBV12-3/TRBV12-4
TGTGCCAGCAGAGGACTAGGCGCCTACGAGCAGTACTTC
CASRGLGAYEQYF
>.|.|TRBJ2-1|TRBV25-1
TGTGCCAGCAGGGGCTTTGAGCAGTTCTTC
CASRGFEQFF
>TRBD2|many|TRBJ2-2|TRBV20-1
TGCAGTGCTAGACTAGCGGGAGCGGACACCGGGGAGCTGTTTTTT
CSARLAGADTGELFF
>.|.|TRBJ2-1|TRBV4-2
TGTGCCAGCAGCCCGGGACTCCCCTGCTACAATGAGCAGTTCTTC
CASSPGLPCYNEQFF
>.|.|TRBJ2-7|TRBV4-2
TGTGCCAGCAGCCCCGGGACCGTGGGGTACGAGCAGTACTTC
CASSPGTVGYEQYF
>.|few|TRBJ2-7|TRBV30
TGTGCCTGGAGTGTTCGGGGGCTTGACGAGCAGTACTTC
CAWSVRGLDEQYF
>.|.|TRBJ1-5|TRBV20-1
TGCAGTGCTTCGGTAGGCGTAAGCAATCAGCCCCAGCATTTT
CSASVGVSNQPQHF